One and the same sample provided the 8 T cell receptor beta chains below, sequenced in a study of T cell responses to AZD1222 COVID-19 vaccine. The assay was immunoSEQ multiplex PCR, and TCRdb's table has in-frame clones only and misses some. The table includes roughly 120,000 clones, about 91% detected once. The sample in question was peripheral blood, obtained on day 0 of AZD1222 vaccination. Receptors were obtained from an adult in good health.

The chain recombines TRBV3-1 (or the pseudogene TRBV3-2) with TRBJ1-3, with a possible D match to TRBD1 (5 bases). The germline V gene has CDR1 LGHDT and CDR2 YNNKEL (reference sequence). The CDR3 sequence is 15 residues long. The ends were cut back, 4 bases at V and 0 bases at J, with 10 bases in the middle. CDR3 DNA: TGTGCCAGCAGCCTGCACGGGACCTCTGGAAACACCATATATTTT. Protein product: CASSLHGTSGNTIYF.

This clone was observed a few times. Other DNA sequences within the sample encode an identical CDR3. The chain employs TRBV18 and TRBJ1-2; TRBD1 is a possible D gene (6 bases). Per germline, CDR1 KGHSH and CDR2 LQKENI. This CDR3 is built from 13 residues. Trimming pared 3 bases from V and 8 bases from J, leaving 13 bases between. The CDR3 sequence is CASSPSDSRGYTF. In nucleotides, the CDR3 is TGTGCCAGCTCACCTTCGGACAGCAGGGGCTACACCTTC.

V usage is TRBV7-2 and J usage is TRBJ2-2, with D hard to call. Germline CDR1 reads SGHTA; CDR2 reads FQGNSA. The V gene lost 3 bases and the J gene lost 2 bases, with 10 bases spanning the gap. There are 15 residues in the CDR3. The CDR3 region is CASSFSLLNTGELFF. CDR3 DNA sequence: TGTGCCAGCAGCTTTAGTCTTTTAAACACCGGGGAGCTGTTTTTT.

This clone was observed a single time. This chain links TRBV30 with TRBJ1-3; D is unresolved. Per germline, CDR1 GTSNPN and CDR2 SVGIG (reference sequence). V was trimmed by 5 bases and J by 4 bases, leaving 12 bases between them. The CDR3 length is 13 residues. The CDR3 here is CAWYSVGGNTIYF. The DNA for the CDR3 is TGTGCCTGGTATAGCGTGGGAGGAAACACCATATATTTT.

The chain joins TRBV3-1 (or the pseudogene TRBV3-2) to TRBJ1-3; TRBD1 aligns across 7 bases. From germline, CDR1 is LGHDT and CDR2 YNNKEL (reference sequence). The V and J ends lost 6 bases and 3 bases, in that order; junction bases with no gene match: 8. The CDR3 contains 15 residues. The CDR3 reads CASSQLQGVGNTIYF. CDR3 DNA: TGTGCCAGCAGTCAACTGCAGGGGGTTGGAAACACCATATATTTT.

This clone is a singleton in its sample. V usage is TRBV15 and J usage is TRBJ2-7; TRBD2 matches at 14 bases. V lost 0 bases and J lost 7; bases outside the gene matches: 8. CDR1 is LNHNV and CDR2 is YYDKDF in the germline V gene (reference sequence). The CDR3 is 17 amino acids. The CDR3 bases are TGTGCCACCAGCAGAGATATTGGGACTAGCGGGAGATGGGAGCAGTACTTC. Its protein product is CATSRDIGTSGRWEQYF.

The CDR3 spells CASTRDRYSGNTIYF. Written as DNA, the CDR3 is TGTGCCAGTACCAGGGACCGCTACTCTGGAAACACCATATATTTT. This chain links TRBV19 with TRBJ1-3; D is perhaps TRBD1 (5 bases). Per germline, CDR1 LNHDA and CDR2 SQIVND (reference sequence). The CDR3 consists of 15 residues. Trimming removed 7 bases at V and 0 bases at J, with 13 bases between.

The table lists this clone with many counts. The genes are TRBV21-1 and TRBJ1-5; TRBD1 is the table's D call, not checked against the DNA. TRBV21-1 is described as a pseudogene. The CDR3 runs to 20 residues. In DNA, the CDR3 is TGTGCCAGCAGCAAAGCCTTAACGGGACAGGGGTATGTGAGCGATCAGCCCCAGCATTTT. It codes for CASSKALTGQGYVSDQPQHF.